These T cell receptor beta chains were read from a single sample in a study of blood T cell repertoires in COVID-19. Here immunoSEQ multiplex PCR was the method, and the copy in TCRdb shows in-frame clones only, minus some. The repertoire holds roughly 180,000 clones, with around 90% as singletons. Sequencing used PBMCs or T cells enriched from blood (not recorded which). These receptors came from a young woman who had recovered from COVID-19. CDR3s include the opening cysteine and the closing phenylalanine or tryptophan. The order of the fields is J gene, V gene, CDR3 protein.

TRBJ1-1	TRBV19	CASSRQGARTEAFF
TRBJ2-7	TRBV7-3	CASSQDRGLHEQYF
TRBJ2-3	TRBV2	CAGQGIGTDTQYF
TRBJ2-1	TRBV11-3	CASSLRLASYNEQFF
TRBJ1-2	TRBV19	CASMTGRYGYTF
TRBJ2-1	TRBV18	CASSPLGRGDEQFF
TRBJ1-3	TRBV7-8	CASSFSDSGNTIYF
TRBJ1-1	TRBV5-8	CASSLWDSRMNTEAFF
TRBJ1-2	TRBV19	CASSIGTTGLNYGYTF
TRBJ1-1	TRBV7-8	CASSRSSMNTEAFF
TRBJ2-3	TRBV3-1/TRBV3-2	CASSQDQGLAGAPGTDTQYF
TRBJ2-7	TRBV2	CASSEPYVYEQYF
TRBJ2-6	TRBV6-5	CASSLSRGAGANVLTF